This entry is about one TCR beta chain. What it binds is not known. The data are from a study of cytomegalovirus exposure and HLA in healthy donors. Notes on the study in general: Cytomegalovirus association was listed for under 200 TCR beta chains. Most TCR sequences were rare, but some public TCRs occurred in many donors. In terms of immune exposure information, only CMV serostatus was available.

In germline, CDR1 is MNHNS, CDR2 SASEGT. This CDR3 is built from 14 residues. Trimming took 11 bases from V and 1 from J, leaving 15 bases between them. PCR was performed using 60 Vbeta and 13 Jbeta primers. Clones were read by immunoSEQ multiplex PCR, and TCRdb kept only the in-frame ones, dropping some. The profile shows roughly 120,000 clones, roughly 83% of them singletons. Unrecorded immune exposure was likely among donors, who were nominally healthy when sampled. This clonotype was sampled from a woman aged 18-30 years in good health and CMV-seropositive. V and J are TRBV6-1 and TRBJ1-5; the D gene is possibly TRBD1 (6 bases). Sequencing used PBMCs. The CDR3 bases are TGTGCCGGGTCTATAGGACAGAGCAATCAGCCCCAGCATTTT. Protein sequence: CAGSIGQSNQPQHF.